Listed below are T cell receptor beta chains from one sample, sequenced in a study of CD4 T cells in relation to SARS-CoV-2 and coronaviruses. Method: immunoSEQ multiplex PCR; TCRdb's copy keeps in-frame clones and lacks some. In the table there are 24,000 or so clones, over 65% of which are singletons. Antigens for these TCRs are unknown. The sequencing sample was made of CD4+ T cells from PBMCs, cultured in vitro. The receptors were sampled from a human donor in good health. Both conserved end residues are part of each CDR3. A D gene is named only where the DNA matches it firmly.

d_call,v_call,j_call,cdr3_aa
NA,TRBV10-3,TRBJ2-5,CAISESMRGQETQYF
NA,TRBV4-1,TRBJ2-3,CASSQESTQYF
NA,TRBV11-2,TRBJ1-2,CASSTIDSLSHYGYTF
NA,TRBV10-1,TRBJ2-2,CASRENSAGELFF
TRBD1,TRBV25-1,TRBJ1-1,CASSVEGAETEAFF
TRBD2,TRBV18,TRBJ2-5,CASSPGGLAGAQETQYF
NA,TRBV7-2,TRBJ2-1,CASKEGFEQFF
NA,TRBV9,TRBJ2-3,CASSVISGLTDTQYF
TRBD2,TRBV13,TRBJ2-1,CASSLPSGAYNEQFF
NA,TRBV30,TRBJ1-1,CAWSHARTEAFF
TRBD1,TRBV7-6,TRBJ1-5,CALSQGGGVLVQPQHF
NA,TRBV29-1,TRBJ1-5,CSAGEYSQPQHF
NA,TRBV7-2,TRBJ1-1,CASSPTRGEAFF
NA,TRBV4-3,TRBJ1-1,CASSQNPGSKNTEAFF
NA,TRBV5-1,TRBJ1-6,CASSLALLQGTPLHF
TRBD1,TRBV7-2,TRBJ2-6,CASSGGTGGGGTNVLTF
NA,TRBV7-8,TRBJ2-5,CASTINLETQYF
NA,TRBV3-1/TRBV3-2,TRBJ2-5,CASSQDWLKETQYF
NA,TRBV6-5,TRBJ2-7,CASSSQGYEQYF
NA,TRBV25-1,TRBJ2-5,CAISRGGETQYF
NA,TRBV5-4,TRBJ2-1,CASSLAGSNEQFF
NA,TRBV14,TRBJ1-2,CASSRDTNYGYTF
NA,TRBV5-1,TRBJ1-1,CASSLGHSNTEAFF
TRBD2,TRBV5-1,TRBJ2-1,CASSLLAGANNEQFF
TRBD1,TRBV29-1,TRBJ2-1,CSAGQGIDNEQFF
NA,TRBV19,TRBJ1-6,CASRVGGYNSPLHF
TRBD1,TRBV2,TRBJ2-7,CASSEWGGTGGKDEQYF
NA,TRBV18,TRBJ1-3,CASSPDGVGNTIYF
TRBD2,TRBV5-6,TRBJ2-2,CASKDARLAGVMGGELFF
NA,TRBV4-2,TRBJ2-5,CASSQASRETQYF
NA,TRBV2,TRBJ2-3,CASSGNPGYTQYF
NA,TRBV27,TRBJ1-2,CASSAGVGYTF
NA,TRBV7-9,TRBJ2-7,CASSSPRSGWHEQYF
NA,TRBV19,TRBJ1-1,CASSPWGRPNTEAFF
NA,TRBV6-1,TRBJ1-2,CASSERDRDGYTF
NA,TRBV7-9,TRBJ1-4,CASSPTGANEKLFF
TRBD2,TRBV30,TRBJ2-1,CAWSVRTSGSWEQFF
NA,TRBV6-5,TRBJ1-3,CASSEVEVGNTIYF
TRBD1,TRBV2,TRBJ1-2,CASTMSGTGADGYTF
NA,TRBV5-1,TRBJ2-3,CASSLRVAESTDTQYF
TRBD2,TRBV7-9,TRBJ2-1,CASSQPGRGLAGGYNEQFF
TRBD1,TRBV28,TRBJ2-7,CASSLSGTGGYEQYF
NA,TRBV30,TRBJ1-2,CAWRDRGRMNYGYTF
TRBD1,TRBV19,TRBJ1-2,CASGTGFNYGYTF